This T cell receptor (beta chain) was obtained from a study of blood T cell repertoires in COVID-19. As originally analysed: Amplification from reference gene primers served as the basis for estimated nucleated cell counts. Libraries were prepared by immunoSEQ multiplex PCR; TCRdb keeps only in-frame clonotypes and omits some of them. The V and J calls and clone size were taken over from that table, and D and trimming were inferred from the DNA. The sample includes 90,000 to 150,000 clones, 79% of them seen just once. The sequence was obtained from a woman aged 80 or older with acute or convalescent COVID-19. Sequencing used peripheral blood.

The DNA of the CDR3 is TGTGCCAGCAGCCAAGAACGGGGCGGGAGGGCCCTTTCTTACAATGAGCAGTTCTTC. It yields the protein CASSQERGGRALSYNEQFF. The chain has TRBV14 and TRBJ2-1; 9 positions match TRBD2. Germline V lookup: CDR1 SGHDN, CDR2 FVKESK. With 0 bases clipped from V and 4 bases from J, the junction kept 13 bases outside the gene matches. CDR3 size: 19 residues.